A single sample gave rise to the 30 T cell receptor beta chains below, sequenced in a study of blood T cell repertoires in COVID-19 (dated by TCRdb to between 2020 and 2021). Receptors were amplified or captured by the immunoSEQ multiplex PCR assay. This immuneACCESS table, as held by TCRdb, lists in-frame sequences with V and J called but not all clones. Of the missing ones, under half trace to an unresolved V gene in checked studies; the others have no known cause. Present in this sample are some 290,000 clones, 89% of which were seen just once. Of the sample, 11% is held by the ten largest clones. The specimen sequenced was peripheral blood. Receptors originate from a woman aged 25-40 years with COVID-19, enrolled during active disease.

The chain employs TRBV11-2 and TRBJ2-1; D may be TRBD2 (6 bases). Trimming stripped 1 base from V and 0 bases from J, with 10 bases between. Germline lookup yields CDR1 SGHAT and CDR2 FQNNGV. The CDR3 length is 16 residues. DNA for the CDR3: TGTGCCAGCAGCTTAGGGCTCGGGAGCTCCTACAATGAGCAGTTCTTC. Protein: CASSLGLGSSYNEQFF. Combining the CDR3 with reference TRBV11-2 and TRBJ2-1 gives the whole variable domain EAGVAQSPRYKIIEKRQSVAFWCNPISGHATLYWYQQILGQGPKLLIQFQNNGVVDDSQLPKDRFSAERLKGVDSTLKIQPAKLEDSAVYLCASSLGLGSSYNEQFFGPGTRLTVL.

The CDR3 DNA is TGTGCCAGCAGCTTCCAGACTAGTTTAGAGCAGTTCTTC. It specifies CASSFQTSLEQFF. The chain employs TRBV7-9 and TRBJ2-1; TRBD2 is a possible D gene (6 bases). CDR3 length equals 13 residues. The ends were cut back, 3 bases at V and 10 bases at J, with 13 bases in the middle. Germline CDR1 SEHNR, CDR2 FQNEAQ (reference sequence).

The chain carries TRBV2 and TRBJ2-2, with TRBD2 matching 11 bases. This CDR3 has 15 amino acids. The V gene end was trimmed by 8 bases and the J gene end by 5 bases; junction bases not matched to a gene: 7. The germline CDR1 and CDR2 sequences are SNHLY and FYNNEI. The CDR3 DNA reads TGTGCCAGCCTCCATAGCGGGGGGGGGACCGGGGAGCTGTTTTTT. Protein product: CASLHSGGGTGELFF.

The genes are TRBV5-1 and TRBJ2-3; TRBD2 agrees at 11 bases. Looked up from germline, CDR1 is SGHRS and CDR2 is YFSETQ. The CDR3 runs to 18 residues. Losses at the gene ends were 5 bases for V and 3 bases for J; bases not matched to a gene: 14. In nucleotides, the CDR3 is TGCGCCAGCAGTTCTAGCGGGGGGACGTTTTGGGCAACAGATACGCAGTATTTT. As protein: CASSSSGGTFWATDTQYF.

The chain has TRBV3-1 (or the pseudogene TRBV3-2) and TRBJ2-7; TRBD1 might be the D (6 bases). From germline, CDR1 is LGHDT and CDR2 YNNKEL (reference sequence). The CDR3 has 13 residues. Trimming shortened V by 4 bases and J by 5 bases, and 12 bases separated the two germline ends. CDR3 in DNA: TGTGCCAGCAGCCCCAGGGGTGGCCACGAGCAGTACTTC. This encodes CASSPRGGHEQYF.

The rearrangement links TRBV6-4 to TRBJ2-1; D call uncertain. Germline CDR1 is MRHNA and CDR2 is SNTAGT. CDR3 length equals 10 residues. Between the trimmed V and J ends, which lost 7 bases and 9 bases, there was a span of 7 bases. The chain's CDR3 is CASTGCEQFF. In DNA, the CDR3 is TGTGCCAGCACCGGGTGTGAGCAGTTCTTC.

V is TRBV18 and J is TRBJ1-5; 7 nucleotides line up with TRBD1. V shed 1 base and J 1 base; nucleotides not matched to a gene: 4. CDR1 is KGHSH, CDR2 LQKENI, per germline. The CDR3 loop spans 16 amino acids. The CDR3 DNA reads TGTGCCAGCTCACCACAGGGGGCGGGCAGCAATCAGCCCCAGCATTTT. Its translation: CASSPQGAGSNQPQHF.

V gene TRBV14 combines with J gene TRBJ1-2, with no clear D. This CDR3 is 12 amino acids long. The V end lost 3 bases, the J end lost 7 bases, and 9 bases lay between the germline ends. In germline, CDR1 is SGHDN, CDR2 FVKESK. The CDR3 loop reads CASSQSQAGYTF. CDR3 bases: TGTGCCAGCAGCCAGTCGCAGGCTGGCTACACCTTC.

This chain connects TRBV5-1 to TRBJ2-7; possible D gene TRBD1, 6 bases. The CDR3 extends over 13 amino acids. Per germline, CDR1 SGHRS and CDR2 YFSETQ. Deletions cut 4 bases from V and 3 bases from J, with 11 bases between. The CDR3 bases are TGCGCCAGCAGCAACACAGGGAACTACGAGCAGTACTTC. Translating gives CASSNTGNYEQYF.

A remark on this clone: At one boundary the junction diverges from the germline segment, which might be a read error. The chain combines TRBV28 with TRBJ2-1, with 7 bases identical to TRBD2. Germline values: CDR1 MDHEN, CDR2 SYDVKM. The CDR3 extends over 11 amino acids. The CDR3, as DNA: TGCAAGAGCGGGGATTACAATGAGCAGTTCTTC. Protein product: CKSGDYNEQFF.

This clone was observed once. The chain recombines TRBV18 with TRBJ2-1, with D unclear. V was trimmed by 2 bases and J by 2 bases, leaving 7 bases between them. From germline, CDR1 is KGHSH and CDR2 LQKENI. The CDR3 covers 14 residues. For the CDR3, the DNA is TGTGCCAGCTCACCAGGGCAGGCCTACAATGAGCAGTTCTTC. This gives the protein CASSPGQAYNEQFF.

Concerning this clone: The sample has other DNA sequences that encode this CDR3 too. The CDR3 spells CASSLTGSYNSPLHF. CDR3 DNA: TGCGCCAGCAGCTTGACAGGTTCCTATAATTCACCCCTCCACTTT. V usage is TRBV5-1 and J usage is TRBJ1-6; TRBD1 might be the D (5 bases). This CDR3 has 15 residues. The germline gives CDR1 SGHRS, CDR2 YFSETQ. The ends were cut back, 1 base at V and 1 base at J, with 6 bases in the middle.

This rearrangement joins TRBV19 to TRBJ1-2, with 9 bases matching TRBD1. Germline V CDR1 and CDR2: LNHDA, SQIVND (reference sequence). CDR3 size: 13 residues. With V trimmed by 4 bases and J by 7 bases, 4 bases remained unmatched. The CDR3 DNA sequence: TGTGCCAGTAGTACGGGACAGGGAGGTGGCTACACCTTC. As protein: CASSTGQGGGYTF.

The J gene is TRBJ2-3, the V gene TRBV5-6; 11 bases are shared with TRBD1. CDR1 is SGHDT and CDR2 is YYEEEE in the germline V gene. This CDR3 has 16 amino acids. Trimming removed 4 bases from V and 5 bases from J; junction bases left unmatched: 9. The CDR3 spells CASSPRTGGSEDTQYF. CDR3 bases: TGTGCCAGCAGCCCCCGGACAGGGGGCTCTGAAGATACGCAGTATTTT.

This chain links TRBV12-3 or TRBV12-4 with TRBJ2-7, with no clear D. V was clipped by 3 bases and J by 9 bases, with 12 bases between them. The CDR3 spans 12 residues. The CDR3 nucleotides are TGTGCCAGCAGTTTCTCCCCATCCGGGCAGTACTTC. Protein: CASSFSPSGQYF.

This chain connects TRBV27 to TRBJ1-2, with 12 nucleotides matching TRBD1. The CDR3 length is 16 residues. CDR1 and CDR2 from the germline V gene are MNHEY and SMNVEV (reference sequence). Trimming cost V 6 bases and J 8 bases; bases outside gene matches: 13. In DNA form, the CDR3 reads TGTGCCAGCAGGGGCGCCGGGACAGGGGGCTTCTGGGGCTACACCTTC. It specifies CASRGAGTGGFWGYTF.

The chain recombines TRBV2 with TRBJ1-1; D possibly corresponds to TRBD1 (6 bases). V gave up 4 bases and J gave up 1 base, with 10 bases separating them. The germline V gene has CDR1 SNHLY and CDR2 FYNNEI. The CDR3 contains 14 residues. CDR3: CASSAQGRNTEAFF. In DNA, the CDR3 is TGTGCCAGCAGTGCACAGGGACGGAACACTGAAGCTTTCTTT.

The CDR3 is CASRRGLGPGNTIYF. Here the CDR3 DNA reads TGTGCCAGCAGACGAGGCCTGGGGCCTGGAAACACCATATATTTT. V usage is TRBV3-1 (or the pseudogene TRBV3-2) and J usage is TRBJ1-3, with a weak D call TRBD1 (5 bases). Trimming cost V 6 bases and J 2 bases, with 14 bases left between them. CDR1 is LGHDT and CDR2 is YNNKEL in the germline V gene (reference sequence). The CDR3 covers 15 residues.

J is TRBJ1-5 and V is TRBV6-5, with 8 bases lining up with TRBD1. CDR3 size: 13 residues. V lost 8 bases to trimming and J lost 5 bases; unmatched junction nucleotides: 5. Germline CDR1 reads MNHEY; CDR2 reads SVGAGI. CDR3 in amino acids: CASSGRGHQPQHF. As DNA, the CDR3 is TGTGCCAGCTCAGGCAGGGGGCATCAGCCCCAGCATTTT.

The CDR3 DNA reads TGCGCCAGCAGCCTCGGTCCCGGGACAGCTGGAAACACCATATATTTT. Protein product: CASSLGPGTAGNTIYF. This chain connects TRBV4-1 to TRBJ1-3, with 7 bases matching TRBD1. CDR3 length: 16 amino acids. Trimming cost V 4 bases and J 2 bases; bases outside gene matches: 8. The germline V gene has CDR1 MGHRA and CDR2 YSYEKL.

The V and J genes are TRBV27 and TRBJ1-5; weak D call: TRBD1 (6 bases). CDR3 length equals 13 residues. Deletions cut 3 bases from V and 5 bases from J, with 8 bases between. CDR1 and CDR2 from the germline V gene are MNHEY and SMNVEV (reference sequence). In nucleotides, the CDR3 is TGTGCCAGCAGTTTGCAGGGGCATCAGCCCCAGCATTTT. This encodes CASSLQGHQPQHF.

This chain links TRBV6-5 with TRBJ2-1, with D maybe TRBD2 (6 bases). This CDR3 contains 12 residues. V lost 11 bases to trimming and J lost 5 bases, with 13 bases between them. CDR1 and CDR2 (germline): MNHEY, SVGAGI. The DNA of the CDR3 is TGTGCCTCCCGGAGGGCCAACAATGAGCAGTTCTTC. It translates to CASRRANNEQFF.

The CDR3 bases are TGTGCCAGCTCCTCGGGACTAATGAACACTGAAGCTTTCTTT. It yields the protein CASSSGLMNTEAFF. The J gene is TRBJ1-1, the V gene TRBV18; weak D call: TRBD1 (5 bases). The CDR3 consists of 14 residues. With 6 bases removed from V and 0 bases from J, the gap between germline ends came to 11 bases. Per germline, CDR1 KGHSH and CDR2 LQKENI.

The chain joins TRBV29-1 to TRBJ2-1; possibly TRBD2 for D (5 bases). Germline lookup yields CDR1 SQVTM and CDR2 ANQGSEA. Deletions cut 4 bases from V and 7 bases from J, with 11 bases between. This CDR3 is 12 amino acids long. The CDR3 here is CSVARGKNEQFF. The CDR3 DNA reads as TGCAGCGTTGCCCGGGGTAAGAATGAGCAGTTCTTC.

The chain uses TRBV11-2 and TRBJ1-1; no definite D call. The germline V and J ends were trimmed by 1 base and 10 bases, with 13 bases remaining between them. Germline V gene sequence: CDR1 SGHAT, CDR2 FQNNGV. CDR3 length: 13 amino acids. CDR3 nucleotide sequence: TGTGCCAGCAGCTTAGGATGGCAGGTGGGAGCTTTCTTT. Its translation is CASSLGWQVGAFF. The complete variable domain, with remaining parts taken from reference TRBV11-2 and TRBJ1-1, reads EAGVAQSPRYKIIEKRQSVAFWCNPISGHATLYWYQQILGQGPKLLIQFQNNGVVDDSQLPKDRFSAERLKGVDSTLKIQPAKLEDSAVYLCASSLGWQVGAFFGQGTRLTVV.

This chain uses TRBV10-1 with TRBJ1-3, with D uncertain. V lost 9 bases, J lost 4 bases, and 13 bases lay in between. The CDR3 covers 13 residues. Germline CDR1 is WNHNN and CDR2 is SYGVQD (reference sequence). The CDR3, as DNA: TGCGCCAGTGGAAACCCGGGAGGAAACACCATATATTTT. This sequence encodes CASGNPGGNTIYF.

The CDR3 DNA reads as TGTGCCAGTAGTATAGACGGAGCCTACGAGCAGTACTTC. Translating gives CASSIDGAYEQYF. The rearrangement links TRBV19 to TRBJ2-7; D is uncertain. The germline CDR1 and CDR2 sequences are LNHDA and SQIVND (reference sequence). The V end was cut by 0 bases, the J end by 2 bases, with 5 bases between. The CDR3 is 13 residues long.

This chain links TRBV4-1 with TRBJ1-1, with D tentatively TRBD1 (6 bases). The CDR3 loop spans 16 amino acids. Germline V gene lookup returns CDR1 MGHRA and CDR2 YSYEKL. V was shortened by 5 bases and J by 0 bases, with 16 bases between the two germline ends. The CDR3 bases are TGCGCCAGCAGCGACCGGGACATAAGAATGAACACTGAAGCTTTCTTT. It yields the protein CASSDRDIRMNTEAFF.

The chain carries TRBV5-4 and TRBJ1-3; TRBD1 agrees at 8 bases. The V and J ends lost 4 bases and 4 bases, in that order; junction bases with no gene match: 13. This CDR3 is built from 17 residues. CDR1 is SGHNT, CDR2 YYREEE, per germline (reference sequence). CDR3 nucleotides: TGTGCCAGCAGCCCTAAAAAGGACAGGGCAGAGGGAAACACCATATATTTT. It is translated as CASSPKKDRAEGNTIYF.

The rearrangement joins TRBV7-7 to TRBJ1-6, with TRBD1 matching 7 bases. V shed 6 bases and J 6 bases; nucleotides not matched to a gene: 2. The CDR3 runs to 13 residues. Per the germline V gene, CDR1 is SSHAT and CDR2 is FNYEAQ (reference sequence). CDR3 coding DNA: TGTGCCAGCAGTTGGGACAGTAATTCACCCCTCCACTTT. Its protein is CASSWDSNSPLHF.